These 14 T cell receptor beta chains came from one sample sequenced in a study of molecular identifiers for immune sequencing clone quantification. TCRdb analysed the PCR reads with MiXCR anew, one entry per CDR3 protein. The data contain about 510,000 distinct CDR3 sequences, about 25% of them seen just once; the ten biggest clones take up under 0.85%. Sequenced material: naive CD8+ T cells from blood, with Jurkat cell RNA spiked in. Subset meaning: FACS-sorted CD8+CD4-CCR7+CD45RA+ naive T cells. The receptors were gathered from a human donor in good health. Some libraries in this study had Jurkat cell RNA spiked in.

This rearrangement joins TRBV6-2 or TRBV6-3 to TRBJ1-4, with D hard to call. Germline values: CDR1 MNHEY, CDR2 SVGEGT. V was pared by 2 bases and J by 14 bases, with 9 bases between. CDR3 length: 11 amino acids. The CDR3 DNA sequence: TGTGCCAGCAGTTACGGAAGACTCCTGTTTTTT. It is translated as CASSYGRLLFF.

This clonotype has only one observation. Given a much more abundant clone one base away, this may be a read error. This rearrangement joins TRBV4-1 to TRBJ2-3, with D possibly matching TRBD1 (5 bases). CDR3 length: 14 amino acids. In germline, CDR1 is MGHRA, CDR2 YSYEKL. The CDR3 region has the DNA TGCGCCAGCAGCCAGGGTCCAGAGACAGATACGCTGTATTTT. Protein sequence: CASSQGPETDTLYF.

The table lists this clonotype with a few counts. This chain joins TRBV28 and TRBJ2-1, with D possibly TRBD1 on 6 matching bases. V was shortened by 6 bases and J by 4 bases, with 13 bases between the two germline ends. The CDR3 runs to 14 residues. Germline V gives CDR1 MDHEN, CDR2 SYDVKM. The CDR3 bases are TGTGCCAGCAGACCGGGACACCTATACAATGAGCAGTTCTTC. This sequence encodes CASRPGHLYNEQFF.

The chain carries TRBV6-2 or TRBV6-3 and TRBJ2-5; a weak D match, TRBD1 (5 bases). The CDR3 is 14 amino acids. V lost 5 bases and J lost 1, with 11 bases in between. Germline V lookup: CDR1 MNHEY, CDR2 SVGEGT. As DNA, the CDR3 is TGTGCCAGCAGTACGTGGACACTCCAAGAGACCCAGTACTTC. Protein: CASSTWTLQETQYF.

The V gene is TRBV12-3 or TRBV12-4, the J gene TRBJ1-2; 9 nucleotides match TRBD1. The CDR3 runs 15 residues. V shed 4 bases, J shed 8 bases, and the junction held 11 bases outside the gene matches. The DNA for the CDR3 is TGTGCCAGCAGTTATAGTTACAGGGGGCGTGGGGGCTACACCTTC. Protein: CASSYSYRGRGGYTF.

This clonotype was observed at least ten times. The rearrangement joins TRBV6-5 to TRBJ1-5; 8 bases agree with TRBD1. The length of the CDR3 is 16 residues. Germline CDR1 is MNHEY and CDR2 is SVGAGI. Losses at the gene ends were 6 bases for V and 5 bases for J; bases not matched to a gene: 12. CDR3 nucleotide sequence: TGTGCCAGCAGCTCACAGGGGGGGATCTCCGATCAGCCCCAGCATTTT. Protein product: CASSSQGGISDQPQHF.

As concerns this clonotype: The junction departs from germline at one end; a sequencing error may be responsible. The chain links TRBV30 to TRBJ1-1; 12 nucleotides match TRBD1. The CDR3 totals 15 residues. From germline, CDR1 is GTSNPN and CDR2 SVGIG (reference sequence). The CDR3 loop reads CAWNPGQGAQGEALF. The DNA of the CDR3 is TGTGCCTGGAACCCGGGACAGGGGGCGCAGGGTGAAGCTCTCTTT.

This clonotype showed up many times. The chain uses TRBV7-2 and TRBJ2-1; tentatively, D is TRBD2 (6 bases). The CDR3 is made up of 12 amino acids. V was pared by 5 bases and J by 11 bases, with 13 bases between. The germline V gene encodes CDR1 SGHTA and CDR2 FQGNSA. The CDR3 DNA sequence: TGTGCCAGCAGCCCCTGGGGGGAGCAGCAGTTCTTC. Residues: CASSPWGEQQFF.

The J gene is TRBJ2-5, the V gene TRBV28; no firm D call. CDR3 length: 19 residues. The germline V gene has CDR1 MDHEN and CDR2 SYDVKM. The ends were cut back, 6 bases at V and 5 bases at J, with 31 bases in the middle. CDR3 sequence reads: CASSLNAHSQNHLRETQYF. The CDR3 DNA reads as TGTGCCAGCAGCCTAAACGCTCACAGCCAGAACCATTTGCGTGAGACCCAGTACTTC.

The rearrangement uses TRBV6-5 and TRBJ1-6, with TRBD1 matching 7 bases. The CDR3 totals 17 residues. CDR1 MNHEY and CDR2 SVGAGI come from the germline V gene. J was trimmed by 6 bases and V by 0 bases; bases with no gene match: 8. In DNA form, the CDR3 reads TGTGCCAGCAGTTACTCGTTAACAGGGGACCCTAATTCACCCCTCCACTTT. Translating gives CASSYSLTGDPNSPLHF.

This clonotype was detected many times. The chain has TRBV6-5 and TRBJ1-2, with unresolved D. V shed 6 bases and J shed 8 bases, with 19 bases lying between them. The CDR3 loop spans 14 amino acids. Per the germline V gene, CDR1 is MNHEY and CDR2 is SVGAGI. In DNA, the CDR3 is TGTGCCAGCAGGCCACTCGGCCAATCAAAAGGCTACACCTTC. Translation gives CASRPLGQSKGYTF.

Many counts were recorded for this clonotype. The V and J genes are TRBV9 and TRBJ2-3; 9 nucleotides line up with TRBD2. The CDR3 has 16 amino acids. J lost 3 bases, V lost 0 bases, and 5 bases had no gene match. The germline CDR1 and CDR2 sequences are SGDLS and YYNGEE. The CDR3 is CASSVEVAGATDTQYF. Here the CDR3 DNA reads TGTGCCAGCAGCGTAGAGGTAGCGGGGGCGACAGATACGCAGTATTTT.

The chain recombines TRBV6-5 with TRBJ1-1, with D unclear. The CDR3 covers 13 residues. Germline V CDR1 and CDR2: MNHEY, SVGAGI. V was cut by 8 bases and J by 0 bases, with 10 bases left in between. The CDR3 coding sequence is TGTGCCAGCGGCGGCTCCTTGAACACTGAAGCTTTCTTT. This sequence encodes CASGGSLNTEAFF.

This clonotype was counted only a few times. The rearrangement uses TRBV28 and TRBJ1-4, with TRBD1 identical over 7 bases. CDR1 is MDHEN, CDR2 SYDVKM, per germline. V dropped 5 bases and J dropped 5; count of bases not matched to a gene: 11. This CDR3 contains 16 residues. CDR3 sequence (DNA): TGTGCCAGCAGTGCGATACAGGGGTTTGTGAATGAAAAACTGTTTTTT. Residues: CASSAIQGFVNEKLFF.